This T cell receptor (beta chain) was captured by sequencing in a study of shared clonotypes between healthy human individuals. In the study overall: A donor's plate count was three for CD4 naive and three for CD4 memory; CD8 naive had two and CD8 memory one.

Naive CD8 cells comprised CD45RO-negative, CCR7-positively selected cells, excluding terminally differentiated effector memory CD45RA+ cells. Nashville, Tennessee was home to all donors, each a Caucasian adult. Overall study findings and caveats: Across a handful of donors, naive CD4 shared around 5.4%, naive CD8 less than 4%, memory CD4 roughly 2.2%, memory CD8 under 0.5%.

The CDR3 length is 14 residues. V shed 0 bases and J 3 bases; nucleotides not matched to a gene: 2. From germline, CDR1 is SGDLS and CDR2 YYNGEE. In replicate PCRs of sorted subsets, roughly 190 ng DNA, about 30,000 T cell genomes, was used. TCRdb keeps only in-frame clones here, not all; method: immunoSEQ multiplex PCR. Found here are about 1,900,000 clones, approximately 94% of them singletons; the top ten hold more than 0.95%. Only a few counts were recorded for this clone. Antigen: not known. The sample carries other DNA sequences with the same CDR3. The TCR sequence derives from a man aged 18 to 29 in good health. V is TRBV9 and J is TRBJ2-7; 8 nucleotides line up with TRBD1. Specimen: naive CD8+ T cells sorted from blood. CDR3 DNA sequence: TGTGCCAGCAGCGTAGCTGGACAGGGCTACGAGCAGTACTTC. Translated, it gives CASSVAGQGYEQYF. The entire variable domain, with the rest obtained from reference TRBV9 and TRBJ2-7, is as follows: DSGVTQTPKHLITATGQRVTLRCSPRSGDLSVYWYQQSLDQGLQFLIQYYNGEERAKGNILERFSAQQFPDLHSELNLSSLELGDSALYFCASSVAGQGYEQYFGPGTRLTVT.